The subject of this entry is one TCR beta chain. No antigen is known for it. The CDR3 extends over 16 amino acids. Per the germline V gene, CDR1 is SGHRS and CDR2 is YFSETQ. V dropped 4 bases and J dropped 3; count of bases not matched to a gene: 9. The record originates from a study of cytomegalovirus exposure and HLA in healthy donors. Study-wide results and caveats: Within a later analysis, the majority of CMV-associated TCR beta chains appeared HLA-restricted.

The PCR had 60 Vbeta and 13 Jbeta primers. Data came from immunoSEQ multiplex PCR; TCRdb stores just in-frame clones and leaves some out. The top ten hold roughly 2.7% of the sample, which has about 92,000 clones, 69% seen once. Input material: PBMCs. The clonotype originates from a man aged 50 to 60 in good health and CMV-seronegative. The chain is built from TRBV5-1 and TRBJ1-4; 7 bases match TRBD1. The CDR3 DNA reads as TGCGCCAGCAGCCGCGGACAGGTCGTGCCTAATGAAAAACTGTTTTTT. The encoded protein is CASSRGQVVPNEKLFF.